This T cell receptor beta chain was documented in a study of blood T cell repertoires in COVID-19. The wider study: Sites across the United States, Italy and Spain contributed samples from acute and convalescent COVID-19. From T cells, B-cell-depleted T cells, or PBMCs came the material, which was cDNA or gDNA.

The authors' processing: Amplification of reference gene primers was used by the study to estimate nucleated cell counts. Data came from immunoSEQ multiplex PCR; TCRdb stores just in-frame clones and leaves some out. The D gene and trimming were derived from the DNA, and the V and J assignments and clone size from that table. This sample yields under 65,000 clones, of which 65% to 90% are seen a single time; 5.6% belongs to the top ten. In germline, CDR1 is MNHEY, CDR2 SMNVEV (reference sequence). This CDR3 has 14 amino acids. V dropped 3 bases and J dropped 2 bases, with 10 bases sitting between them.

The rearrangement joins TRBV27 to TRBJ1-1; D is undetermined. Specimen: peripheral blood. This TCR was recovered from a woman aged 60 to 75 with acute or convalescent COVID-19. CDR3: CASSFQEGNTEAFF. In DNA, the CDR3 is TGTGCCAGCAGTTTCCAGGAGGGAAACACTGAAGCTTTCTTT.